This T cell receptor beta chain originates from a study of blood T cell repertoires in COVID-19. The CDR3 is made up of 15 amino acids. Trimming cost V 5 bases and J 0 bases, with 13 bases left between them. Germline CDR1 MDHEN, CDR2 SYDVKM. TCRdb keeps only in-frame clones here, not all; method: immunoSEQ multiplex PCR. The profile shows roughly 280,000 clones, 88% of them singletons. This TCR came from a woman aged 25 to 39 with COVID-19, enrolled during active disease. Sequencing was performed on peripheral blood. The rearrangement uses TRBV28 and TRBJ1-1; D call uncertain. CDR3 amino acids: CASSPTGVMNTEAFF. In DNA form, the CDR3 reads TGTGCCAGCAGTCCCACGGGAGTAATGAACACTGAAGCTTTCTTT. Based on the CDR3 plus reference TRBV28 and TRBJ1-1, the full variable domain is DVKVTQSSRYLVKRTGEKVFLECVQDMDHENMFWYRQDPGLGLRLIYFSYDVKMKEKGDIPEGYSVSREKKERFSLILESASTNQTSMYLCASSPTGVMNTEAFFGQGTRLTVV.